A single sample is the source of the 22 T cell receptor beta chains below, sequenced in a study of metastatic and nonmetastatic thyroid tumors. TCRdb re-clonotyped the PCR reads via MiXCR. The sample has 72,000 or so clones, roughly 18% seen once. All patients were treatment-naive before thyroid surgery. Sequenced input: blood. The receptors originated from a female donor with papillary thyroid cancer or a benign thyroid nodule (not recorded which). Some clones in this sample may be carry-over from other donors' samples.

This clone was detected many times. The chain combines TRBV27 with TRBJ2-1, with 9 bases identical to TRBD1. The CDR3 consists of 14 residues. V lost 9 bases, J lost 2 bases, and 5 bases stayed unmatched. The germline gives CDR1 MNHEY, CDR2 SMNVEV (reference sequence). The CDR3 coding sequence is TGTGCCAGTAAGGGACAGGGAGCCTACAATGAGCAGTTCTTC. Protein: CASKGQGAYNEQFF.

The chain is built from TRBV5-1 and TRBJ2-3; D gene ambiguous. Germline CDR1 SGHRS, CDR2 YFSETQ. The CDR3 totals 16 residues. V gave up 0 bases and J gave up 4 bases, with 15 bases separating them. CDR3 in DNA: TGCGCCAGCAGCTTGGCCGGGCCGGGCCCGCCAGATACGCAGTATTTT. Translating it yields CASSLAGPGPPDTQYF. The variable domain in full, with the rest retrieved from reference TRBV5-1 and TRBJ2-3, is KAGVTQTPRYLIKTRGQQVTLSCSPISGHRSVSWYQQTPGQGLQFLFEYFSETQRNKGNFPGRFSGRQFSNSRSEMNVSTLELGDSALYLCASSLAGPGPPDTQYFGPGTRLTVL.

This clone has more than one count but fewer than ten. The V and J genes are TRBV28 and TRBJ1-2; D not certain. The CDR3 spans 13 residues. V lost 3 bases and J lost 4, with 9 bases in between. Per the germline V gene, CDR1 is MDHEN and CDR2 is SYDVKM. CDR3 coding DNA: TGTGCCAGCAGTTTTGTGAGCAGCTATGGCTACACCTTC. This sequence encodes CASSFVSSYGYTF.

This clone was seen a handful of times. The chain has TRBV6-1 and TRBJ2-7, with a weak D call TRBD2 (7 bases). The CDR3 extends over 16 amino acids. V was cut by 2 bases and J by 3 bases, with 17 bases left in between. Per the germline V gene, CDR1 is MNHNS and CDR2 is SASEGT. In DNA, the CDR3 is TGTGCCAGCAGTGAAACCTACGGGGGGCCTGTCTACGAGCAGTACTTC. This translates into CASSETYGGPVYEQYF.

This clone appeared a few times. This rearrangement joins TRBV18 to TRBJ2-7, with 9 bases lining up with TRBD1. Germline V gives CDR1 KGHSH, CDR2 LQKENI. The CDR3 totals 15 residues. The V segment lost 6 bases and the J segment 4 bases; nucleotides outside the gene matches: 10. As DNA, the CDR3 is TGTGCCAGCTCGCACTCTGGACAGGGGTTTTACGAGCAGTACTTC. This codes for CASSHSGQGFYEQYF. Full variable domain (rest looked up from reference TRBV18 and TRBJ2-7): NAGVMQNPRHLVRRRGQEARLRCSPMKGHSHVYWYRQLPEEGLKFMVYLQKENIIDESGMPKERFSAEFPKEGPSILRIQQVVRGDSAAYFCASSHSGQGFYEQYFGPGTRLTVT.

The sample holds many counts of this clone. The chain combines TRBV18 with TRBJ1-4; D perhaps matches TRBD1 (5 bases). The CDR3 runs 15 residues. The V end lost 2 bases, the J end lost 4 bases, and 11 bases lay between the germline ends. CDR1 KGHSH and CDR2 LQKENI come from the germline V gene. CDR3 amino acids: CASSPGTGYNEKLFF. The CDR3, as DNA: TGTGCCAGCTCACCAGGGACGGGCTATAATGAAAAACTGTTTTTT.

This clone was counted between two and nine times. The chain links TRBV6-1 to TRBJ2-7, with D possibly TRBD2 on 6 matching bases. V was pared by 4 bases and J by 0 bases, with 13 bases between. The germline V gene has CDR1 MNHNS and CDR2 SASEGT. The CDR3 spans 15 residues. DNA of the CDR3: TGTGCCAGCAGTGCCTGGGGGGACTCCTCCTACGAGCAGTACTTC. Translated: CASSAWGDSSYEQYF.

This clone showed up many times. The rearrangement uses TRBV12-3 or TRBV12-4 and TRBJ2-1; D is perhaps TRBD2 (5 bases). The CDR3 extends over 15 amino acids. Trimming pared 5 bases from V and 3 bases from J, leaving 14 bases between. The CDR3 protein is CASSTRLTYYNEQFF. DNA for the CDR3: TGTGCCAGCAGTACGCGACTAACCTACTACAATGAGCAGTTCTTC.

At least ten counts were recorded for this clone. The rearrangement links TRBV6-1 to TRBJ1-1, with a possible D match to TRBD1 (6 bases). This CDR3 contains 13 residues. V was cut by 6 bases and J by 12 bases, with 20 bases left in between. Germline loops: CDR1 MNHNS, CDR2 SASEGT. CDR3 protein: CASRGALARGPFF. Written as DNA, the CDR3 is TGTGCCAGCAGGGGGGCCTTAGCTCGGGGGCCTTTCTTT.

In this sample, this clone turned up many times. CDR3: CASSRGLAGPYNEQFF. CDR3 bases: TGTGCCAGCAGCCGAGGACTAGCGGGACCTTACAATGAGCAGTTCTTC. This chain uses TRBV4-2 with TRBJ2-1; 12 bases map to TRBD2. The junction had 5 bases not matched to a gene; V was cut back by 4 bases and J by 4 bases. CDR3 size: 16 residues. Germline assignment: CDR1 LGHNA and CDR2 YNFKEQ.

At least ten counts were recorded for this clone. The rearrangement uses TRBV12-3 or TRBV12-4 and TRBJ2-2, with 7 bases aligning to TRBD1. CDR3 length: 14 amino acids. V shed 6 bases and J 5 bases; nucleotides not matched to a gene: 6. The CDR3 spells CASRTGSRTGELFF. The CDR3 nucleotides are TGTGCCAGCAGGACAGGGTCCCGGACCGGGGAGCTGTTTTTT.

This clone has just a few counts. A much larger clone lies one base from this, so it may be a read error. The same CDR3 can be traced to other DNA sequences in this sample. This chain uses TRBV9 with TRBJ1-2; maybe TRBD1 (5 bases). The CDR3 has 14 residues. V was pared by 3 bases and J by 6 bases, with 15 bases between. Per germline, CDR1 SGDLS and CDR2 YYNGEE. Here the CDR3 DNA reads TGTGCCAGCAGCGCCCGCGACAGAGATGATGGCTACACCTTC. As protein: CASSARDRDDGYTF.

In its sample, this clone was seen many times. CDR3 coding DNA: TGCGCCAGCAGCTTCTCCGGGACACCTCAAGAGACCCAGTACTTC. Translating it yields CASSFSGTPQETQYF. This rearrangement joins TRBV5-1 to TRBJ2-5, with D possibly matching TRBD1 (6 bases). The CDR3 length is 15 residues. Germline V gives CDR1 SGHRS, CDR2 YFSETQ. Trimming left V 2 bases short and J 2 bases short, with 13 bases between.

This clone was seen ten or more times. This chain links TRBV10-3 with TRBJ2-1, with 10 bases identical to TRBD2. The CDR3 loop spans 15 amino acids. From germline, CDR1 is ENHRY and CDR2 SYGVKD. Germline trimming cut 3 bases from V and 4 bases from J; bases unmatched to any gene: 3. The CDR3 is CAISDISGGYNEQFF. Here the CDR3 DNA reads TGTGCCATCAGTGATATTAGCGGGGGGTACAATGAGCAGTTCTTC.

This clone was observed at least ten times. The V call is TRBV28, the J call TRBJ1-2, with 7 bases matching TRBD1. Per the germline V gene, CDR1 is MDHEN and CDR2 is SYDVKM. The CDR3 is made up of 15 amino acids. With V trimmed by 1 base and J by 4 bases, 6 bases remained unmatched. CDR3 DNA: TGTGCCAGCAGTTTATCCGGGACAGTTATCTATGGCTACACCTTC. This translates into CASSLSGTVIYGYTF.

This clone was seen ten or more times. The rearrangement uses TRBV29-1 and TRBJ2-3; TRBD2 matches 9 bases. V shed 5 bases and J 4 bases; nucleotides not matched to a gene: 7. The germline gives CDR1 SQVTM, CDR2 ANQGSEA. The CDR3 totals 14 residues. CDR3 sequence: CSVLAGAPPDTQYF. As DNA, the CDR3 is TGCAGCGTTTTAGCGGGGGCCCCCCCAGATACGCAGTATTTT.

This clone was observed at least ten times. This chain uses TRBV3-1 with TRBJ2-6; D gene ambiguous. The CDR3 has 13 residues. Germline assignment: CDR1 LGHDT and CDR2 YNNKEL (reference sequence). Trimming removed 8 bases at V and 3 bases at J, with 8 bases between. In DNA form, the CDR3 reads TGTGCCAGCTCACATGGTGGGGCCAACGTCCTGACTTTC. Translation gives CASSHGGANVLTF.

This clone was picked up a small number of times. V and J are TRBV12-3 or TRBV12-4 and TRBJ1-2; TRBD1 might be the D (6 bases). This CDR3 has 13 amino acids. The ends were cut back, 1 base at V and 10 bases at J, with 13 bases in the middle. DNA of the CDR3: TGTGCCAGCAGTTTAGACAGGGTGGATTACTACACCTTC. It is translated as CASSLDRVDYYTF.

In its sample, this clone was seen many times. The chain carries TRBV29-1 and TRBJ2-3; 8 bases fit TRBD2. Germline-derived CDR1 and CDR2 are SQVTM and ANQGSEA. V shed 8 bases, J shed 3 bases, and the junction held 10 bases outside the gene matches. The CDR3 is 14 residues long. In DNA, the CDR3 is TGCAGCTCCTCACGAGCGGGAGCTACAGATACGCAGTATTTT. Its translation: CSSSRAGATDTQYF.

Note on this clone: This may arise from a read error, as a much more abundant clone is one base away. The rearrangement joins TRBV27 to TRBJ1-1, with 8 bases fitting TRBD1. The V gene's germline CDR1 is MNHEY and CDR2 SMNVEV (reference sequence). The CDR3 is made up of 16 amino acids. CDR3 DNA sequence: TGTGCCAGCAGTAAAACAGGGGGACGTGGAAGCACTGAAGCTTTATTT. Protein sequence: CASSKTGGRGSTEALF.

This clone was seen many times. The CDR3 nucleotides read TGTGCCAGCCCCCCCGGCCCTGAGTACTTC. Translation gives CASPPGPEYF. The rearrangement links TRBV28 to TRBJ2-7; D is ambiguous. The germline CDR1 and CDR2 sequences are MDHEN and SYDVKM. Trimming cost V 8 bases and J 11 bases, with 13 bases left between them. This CDR3 has 10 residues.

This clone was counted ten times or more. This chain connects TRBV27 to TRBJ2-3; 14 bases fit TRBD2. CDR1 and CDR2 from the germline V gene are MNHEY and SMNVEV (reference sequence). CDR3 length equals 18 residues. The V segment lost 8 bases and the J segment 3 bases; nucleotides outside the gene matches: 13. DNA of the CDR3: TGTGCCAGCGCAACCAGGGGACTAGCGGGAGTATTTACAGATACGCAGTATTTT. Encoded protein: CASATRGLAGVFTDTQYF.